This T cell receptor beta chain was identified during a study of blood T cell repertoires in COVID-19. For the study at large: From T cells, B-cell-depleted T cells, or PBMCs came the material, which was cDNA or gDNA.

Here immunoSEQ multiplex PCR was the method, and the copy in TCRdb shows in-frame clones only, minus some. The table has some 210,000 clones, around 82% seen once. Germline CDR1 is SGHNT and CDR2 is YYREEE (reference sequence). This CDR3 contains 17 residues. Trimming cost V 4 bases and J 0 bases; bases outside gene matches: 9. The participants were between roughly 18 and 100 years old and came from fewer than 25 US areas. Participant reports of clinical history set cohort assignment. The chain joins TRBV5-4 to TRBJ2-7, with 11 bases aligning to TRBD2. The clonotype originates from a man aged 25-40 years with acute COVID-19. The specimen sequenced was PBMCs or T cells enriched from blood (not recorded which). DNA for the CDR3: TGTGCCAGCAGCATAATGATAGCGGGGGGGAGCTCCTACGAGCAGTACTTC. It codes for CASSIMIAGGSSYEQYF.